Shown below are 25 T cell receptor beta chains from a single sample sequenced in a study of control samples from healthy donors and cancer patients (dated by TCRdb to the early 2020s). Library preparation used the immunoSEQ multiplex PCR assay. TCRdb took over this immuneACCESS table, retaining in-frame rearrangements with V and J assigned. Such tables are incomplete; in checked studies, under half of the missing clones stem from an unresolved V gene, and the remainder is unexplained. This specimen's table enumerates around 190,000 clones. About 2.2% of the sample comes from the top ten. The sample taken for sequencing was blood. The receptors were sampled from a woman in her 30s in good health.

Here the CDR3 reads CASYEEGIGYTF. DNA of the CDR3: TGTGCCAGCTATGAAGAAGGGATTGGCTACACCTTC. The J gene is TRBJ1-2, the V gene TRBV28; no definite D call. This CDR3 has 12 residues. Germline assignment: CDR1 MDHEN and CDR2 SYDVKM. Trimming stripped 8 bases from V and 7 bases from J, with 14 bases between.

J is TRBJ2-3 and V is TRBV6-2 or TRBV6-3; TRBD1 aligns across 9 bases. Germline V gene sequence: CDR1 MNHEY, CDR2 SVGEGT. V was clipped by 0 bases and J by 8 bases; unmatched bases: 9. This CDR3 has 16 residues. Here the CDR3 DNA reads TGTGCCAGCAGTTACTCGAGAGGACAGGGGTTGGGTACGCAGTATTTT. It specifies CASSYSRGQGLGTQYF.

This chain connects TRBV15 to TRBJ1-6; D perhaps matches TRBD1 (5 bases). This CDR3 has 14 residues. Germline V lookup: CDR1 LNHNV, CDR2 YYDKDF (reference sequence). V was pared by 8 bases and J by 8 bases, with 16 bases between. The CDR3 DNA is TGTGCCACCGAAAGAGGGGCGCAGGATTCACCCCTCCACTTT. Amino acid sequence: CATERGAQDSPLHF.

V usage is TRBV28 and J usage is TRBJ1-2, with D perhaps matching TRBD1 (5 bases). Germline V gene lookup returns CDR1 MDHEN and CDR2 SYDVKM. This CDR3 contains 13 residues. V was cut by 6 bases and J by 7 bases, with 15 bases left in between. The CDR3 DNA is TGTGCCAGCAGATCTGATCAGGGCCGTGGCTACACCTTC. Translation: CASRSDQGRGYTF.

The CDR3 nucleotides are TGTGCCAGCAGTTTAGGGGCAGGGTTAGGCTACACCTTC. Its translation: CASSLGAGLGYTF. This sequence joins TRBV12-3 or TRBV12-4 and TRBJ1-2, with a weak D call TRBD1 (5 bases). The CDR3 is made up of 13 amino acids. Trimming removed 1 base at V and 8 bases at J, with 11 bases between.

The rearrangement joins TRBV15 to TRBJ1-1; D not certain. Germline assignment: CDR1 LNHNV and CDR2 YYDKDF (reference sequence). The CDR3 contains 14 residues. V lost 0 bases and J lost 8, with 13 bases in between. DNA for the CDR3: TGTGCCACCAGCAGAGATCGGGCCAGCTCCGAAGCTTTCTTT. Its translation is CATSRDRASSEAFF.

V usage is TRBV6-5 and J usage is TRBJ1-2; D is uncertain. The V end was cut by 0 bases, the J end by 7 bases, with 15 bases between. Germline V CDR1 and CDR2: MNHEY, SVGAGI. The CDR3 is 15 residues long. The CDR3 sequence: CASSYSPDFPLGYTF. CDR3 nucleotide sequence: TGTGCCAGCAGTTACTCCCCTGATTTCCCGCTTGGCTACACCTTC.

The chain joins TRBV6-5 to TRBJ2-3; TRBD2 matches at 14 bases. The CDR3 length is 14 residues. The junction had 1 base not matched to a gene; V was cut back by 6 bases and J by 5 bases. From germline, CDR1 is MNHEY and CDR2 SVGAGI. This chain's CDR3 is CASRGTSGGDTQYF. CDR3 sequence (DNA): TGTGCCAGCAGGGGGACTAGCGGGGGAGATACGCAGTATTTT.

The rearrangement uses TRBV7-2 and TRBJ2-2; TRBD2 agrees at 8 bases. The V and J ends lost 0 bases and 0 bases, in that order; junction bases with no gene match: 0. Per germline, CDR1 SGHTA and CDR2 FQGNSA. The CDR3 totals 16 residues. CDR3 bases: TGTGCCAGCAGCTTAGCAGCGGGGGCGAACACCGGGGAGCTGTTTTTT. Translation gives CASSLAAGANTGELFF. The complete variable domain, with remaining parts taken from reference TRBV7-2 and TRBJ2-2, reads GAGVSQSPSNKVTEKGKDVELRCDPISGHTALYWYRQSLGQGLEFLIYFQGNSAPDKSGLPSDRFSAERTGGSVSTLTIQRTQQEDSAVYLCASSLAAGANTGELFFGEGSRLTVL.

This sequence joins TRBV24-1 and TRBJ2-2; 8 bases agree with TRBD1. CDR3 length equals 15 residues. J gave up 7 bases and V 4 bases, and 7 bases lay outside the gene matches. Germline CDR1 and CDR2: KGHDR and SFDVKD. CDR3 sequence: CATSDPGTGRGELFF. CDR3 bases: TGTGCCACCAGTGACCCCGGGACAGGCCGCGGGGAGCTGTTTTTT.

The genes are TRBV13 and TRBJ2-7; D remains ambiguous. The CDR3 is 14 amino acids. The ends were cut back, 1 base at V and 4 bases at J, with 11 bases in the middle. The V gene's germline CDR1 is PRHDT and CDR2 FYEKMQ (reference sequence). The CDR3 sequence: CASSLVAAPYEQYF. CDR3 sequence (DNA): TGTGCCAGCAGCTTAGTCGCTGCGCCTTACGAGCAGTACTTC.

The J gene is TRBJ2-4, the V gene TRBV28; 10 bases line up with TRBD2. The trim removed 5 bases at V and 0 bases at J, leaving 4 bases unmatched. The germline V gene encodes CDR1 MDHEN and CDR2 SYDVKM. The length of the CDR3 is 16 residues. Here the CDR3 reads CASSELAGLAKNIQYF. The CDR3 nucleotides are TGTGCCAGCAGTGAACTAGCGGGGTTAGCCAAAAACATTCAGTACTTC.

The genes are TRBV6-2 or TRBV6-3 and TRBJ2-7; tentatively, D is TRBD2 (6 bases). Trimming removed 6 bases from V and 0 bases from J, with 15 bases in between. Germline CDR1 and CDR2: MNHEY and SVGEGT. This CDR3 has 15 amino acids. The CDR3 bases are TGTGCCAGCAGCCCACGGGGGAGTAGCTCCTACGAGCAGTACTTC. Translated, it gives CASSPRGSSSYEQYF.

The rearrangement joins TRBV6-1 to TRBJ2-3, with 9 positions matching TRBD1. The V segment lost 1 base and the J segment 2 bases; nucleotides outside the gene matches: 7. The CDR3 is 17 amino acids. Germline V gene sequence: CDR1 MNHNS, CDR2 SASEGT. The CDR3 loop is CASSEDWDREPTDTQYF. In nucleotides, the CDR3 is TGTGCCAGCAGTGAAGATTGGGACAGGGAACCCACAGATACGCAGTATTTT.

The J gene is TRBJ1-2, the V gene TRBV7-6; TRBD1 aligns across 9 bases. From germline, CDR1 is SGHVS and CDR2 FNYEAQ. This CDR3 is 16 amino acids long. Trimming cost V 5 bases and J 0 bases; bases outside gene matches: 7. CDR3 sequence (DNA): TGTGCCAGCAGCCCAGGACAGGGGACAACTAACTATGGCTACACCTTC. Protein sequence: CASSPGQGTTNYGYTF.

The genes are TRBV5-6 and TRBJ2-7, with D perhaps matching TRBD1 or TRBD2 (5 bases each). This CDR3 contains 13 residues. Germline-derived CDR1 and CDR2 are SGHDT and YYEEEE. V was pared by 5 bases and J by 5 bases, with 14 bases between. This chain's CDR3 is CASRQGRWDEQYF. CDR3 in DNA: TGTGCCAGCAGGCAGGGACGCTGGGACGAGCAGTACTTC.

V usage is TRBV6-2 or TRBV6-3 and J usage is TRBJ1-5; 7 bases align to TRBD1. The germline CDR1 and CDR2 sequences are MNHEY and SVGEGT. CDR3 length: 15 residues. Trimming cost V 2 bases and J 3 bases; bases outside gene matches: 4. CDR3 region: CASSYGGTVNQPQHF. CDR3 coding DNA: TGTGCCAGCAGTTACGGGGGGACAGTCAATCAGCCCCAGCATTTT.

This chain joins TRBV28 and TRBJ2-5; 11 bases match TRBD1. CDR3 size: 15 residues. The trim removed 7 bases at V and 6 bases at J, leaving 10 bases unmatched. Germline V lookup: CDR1 MDHEN, CDR2 SYDVKM. The CDR3 loop reads CASTTTGTGGKTQYF. For the CDR3, the DNA is TGTGCCAGCACAACCACCGGGACAGGGGGAAAGACCCAGTACTTC. Full variable domain (remainder filled in from reference TRBV28 and TRBJ2-5): DVKVTQSSRYLVKRTGEKVFLECVQDMDHENMFWYRQDPGLGLRLIYFSYDVKMKEKGDIPEGYSVSREKKERFSLILESASTNQTSMYLCASTTTGTGGKTQYFGPGTRLLVL.

CDR3 loop: CASSQLSGGAYNEQFF. The CDR3 bases are TGCGCCAGCAGTCAGTTGAGCGGGGGCGCCTACAATGAGCAGTTCTTC. The chain joins TRBV23-1 to TRBJ2-1; 8 bases match TRBD2. TRBV23-1 is annotated as an ORF whose role is uncertain. The CDR3 has 16 amino acids. V dropped 3 bases and J dropped 2; count of bases not matched to a gene: 6.

Worth noting for this clone: At one of its ends the junction is not consistent with the germline gene, which may arise from a read error. The J gene is TRBJ2-1, the V gene TRBV10-3; 7 bases map to TRBD1. The CDR3 runs to 11 residues. CDR1 is ENHRY and CDR2 is SYGVKD in the germline V gene. As DNA, the CDR3 is TGTGCCATCAGTGAGATAGGGACAGTCATCTTC. Translation gives CAISEIGTVIF.

The chain recombines TRBV2 with TRBJ2-5; 8 positions agree with TRBD2. Unmatched junction bases numbered 7, after V lost 4 bases and J lost 0 bases. The CDR3 contains 16 residues. The V gene's germline CDR1 is SNHLY and CDR2 FYNNEI. In DNA form, the CDR3 reads TGTGCCAGCAGTGCCCGGGAGGGAGGGGACCAAGAGACCCAGTACTTC. Protein sequence: CASSAREGGDQETQYF.

This sequence joins TRBV7-3 and TRBJ1-2, with TRBD1 matching 7 bases. The CDR3 is 13 amino acids. V shed 5 bases, J shed 7 bases, and the junction held 7 bases outside the gene matches. Germline V gene sequence: CDR1 SGHTA, CDR2 FQGTGA. The CDR3 region has the DNA TGTGCCAGCAGCCAACAGGGGCTCCTTGGCTACACCTTC. This encodes CASSQQGLLGYTF.

In nucleotides, the CDR3 is TGCGCCAGCAGCCTGGGCGCAGACGGAACGTTCTTC. It translates to CASSLGADGTFF. The J gene is TRBJ2-1, the V gene TRBV5-1; D is undetermined. Germline CDR1 reads SGHRS; CDR2 reads YFSETQ. V gave up 4 bases and J gave up 15 bases, with 17 bases separating them. There are 12 residues in the CDR3.

This chain joins TRBV11-2 and TRBJ2-1, with D unresolved. This CDR3 is 13 amino acids long. V was cut by 6 bases and J by 6 bases, with 12 bases left in between. Germline CDR1 and CDR2: SGHAT and FQNNGV. CDR3: CASRMWESNEQFF. DNA of the CDR3: TGTGCCAGCAGGATGTGGGAATCCAATGAGCAGTTCTTC.

In nucleotides, the CDR3 is TGTGCCAGTAGTTCACTCCCACCGGGGCGGGGGAACACCGGGGAGCTGTTTTTT. It is translated as CASSSLPPGRGNTGELFF. The chain couples TRBV19 to TRBJ2-2; a possible D gene is TRBD2 (6 bases). Per germline, CDR1 LNHDA and CDR2 SQIVND (reference sequence). Trimming took 5 bases from V and 1 from J, leaving 20 bases between them. The CDR3 is made up of 18 amino acids.